Following are 23 T cell receptor beta chains from one sample sequenced in a study of CD8 T cells in Susac syndrome. With random hexamers, about 0.5 to 1 ug RNA was reverse transcribed. TCRdb reprocessed the immunoSEQ multiplex PCR reads via MiXCR and lists one record per CDR3 protein. The repertoire consists of 190,000 or so distinct CDR3 sequences, with more than 90% occurring once and the leading ten covering about 0.096%. The sequenced sample consisted of CD4+ T cells from PBMCs. These receptor sequences come from a human donor with multiple sclerosis.

This sequence joins TRBV3-1 and TRBJ2-7, with no clear D. Per the germline V gene, CDR1 is LGHDT and CDR2 is YNNKEL (reference sequence). The ends were cut back, 1 base at V and 3 bases at J, with 13 bases in the middle. The CDR3 consists of 15 residues. In DNA form, the CDR3 reads TGTGCCAGCAGCCAAGGTGCGGTTATCCTCTACGAGCAGTACTTC. It codes for CASSQGAVILYEQYF.

This sequence joins TRBV30 and TRBJ1-1; no firm D call. CDR1 and CDR2 (germline): GTSNPN, SVGIG (reference sequence). This CDR3 has 13 amino acids. Trimming pared 3 bases from V and 5 bases from J, leaving 13 bases between. CDR3 amino acids: CAWSVQMETEAFF. CDR3 sequence (DNA): TGTGCCTGGAGCGTACAAATGGAGACTGAAGCTTTCTTT.

The chain carries TRBV2 and TRBJ2-7, with 7 positions matching TRBD1. V gave up 6 bases and J gave up 7 bases; unmatched junction bases: 9. This CDR3 contains 13 residues. Germline CDR1 SNHLY, CDR2 FYNNEI. The CDR3 DNA reads TGTGCCAGCAGACCCGACAGGGCCAATGAGCAGTACTTC. Translated, it gives CASRPDRANEQYF. Supplemented by reference TRBV2 and TRBJ2-7, the full variable domain reads EPEVTQTPSHQVTQMGQEVILRCVPISNHLYFYWYRQILGQKVEFLVSFYNNEISEKSEIFDDQFSVERPDGSNFTLKIRSTKLEDSAMYFCASRPDRANEQYFGPGTRLTVT.

This chain joins TRBV10-3 and TRBJ2-1, with 8 bases fitting TRBD2. The trim removed 4 bases at V and 15 bases at J, leaving 11 bases unmatched. The germline gives CDR1 ENHRY, CDR2 SYGVKD. This CDR3 comprises 13 residues. DNA of the CDR3: TGTGCCATCAGTGGGGAATCTAGCGGGCGTCGGTTCTTC. Encoded protein: CAISGESSGRRFF.

The chain uses TRBV29-1 and TRBJ1-2; D call uncertain. The CDR3 contains 12 residues. The V end was cut by 4 bases, the J end by 8 bases, with 14 bases between. Per germline, CDR1 SQVTM and CDR2 ANQGSEA. The CDR3 sequence is CSVGGTELGYTF. The CDR3 DNA follows: TGCAGCGTTGGTGGCACTGAATTAGGCTACACCTTC.

The chain is built from TRBV4-1 and TRBJ2-1; 8 nucleotides align to TRBD2. V shed 6 bases and J 4 bases; nucleotides not matched to a gene: 8. Germline V gene sequence: CDR1 MGHRA, CDR2 YSYEKL. The CDR3 has 15 residues. CDR3 residues: CASRRGAGGYNEQFF. In DNA, the CDR3 is TGCGCCAGCAGGAGGGGTGCGGGAGGTTACAATGAGCAGTTCTTC.

This clonotype appeared once. V gene TRBV30 combines with J gene TRBJ1-1; the D is unclear. V was shortened by 3 bases and J by 1 base, with 6 bases between the two germline ends. CDR1 and CDR2 (germline): GTSNPN, SVGIG (reference sequence). The CDR3 length is 12 residues. The CDR3 loop is CAWRPANTEAFF. CDR3 in DNA: TGTGCCTGGAGACCAGCGAACACTGAAGCTTTCTTT.

V usage is TRBV12-3 or TRBV12-4 and J usage is TRBJ1-5; possibly TRBD1 for D (5 bases). The V gene lost 5 bases and the J gene lost 7 bases, with 15 bases spanning the gap. The CDR3 spans 14 residues. In DNA form, the CDR3 reads TGTGCCAGCAGTCCAGGGACCCAGGGACAGCCCCAGCATTTT. It translates to CASSPGTQGQPQHF.

The rearrangement links TRBV15 to TRBJ2-7; TRBD1 is a possible D gene (6 bases). This CDR3 region has 15 residues. The ends were cut back, 0 bases at V and 2 bases at J, with 11 bases in the middle. Germline CDR1 is LNHNV and CDR2 is YYDKDF (reference sequence). The CDR3 reads CATSRDWQGTYEQYF. For the CDR3, the DNA is TGTGCCACCAGCAGAGATTGGCAGGGGACCTACGAGCAGTACTTC.

This sequence joins TRBV5-1 and TRBJ2-1; D unresolved. Germline V gives CDR1 SGHRS, CDR2 YFSETQ. Between the trimmed V and J ends, which lost 0 bases and 6 bases, there was a span of 10 bases. This CDR3 has 14 residues. The CDR3 nucleotides read TGCGCCAGCAGCTTGGAGGTGTCTACCAATGAGCAGTTCTTC. Residues: CASSLEVSTNEQFF.

This clonotype was found once. This rearrangement joins TRBV16 to TRBJ1-2; D perhaps matches TRBD1 (5 bases). Germline V lookup: CDR1 KGHSY, CDR2 FQNENV. Trimming shortened V by 3 bases and J by 4 bases, and 9 bases separated the two germline ends. The CDR3 has 13 amino acids. The CDR3 sequence: CASSHGTLYGYTF. CDR3 bases: TGTGCCAGCAGCCATGGGACCCTCTATGGCTACACCTTC.

J is TRBJ2-5 and V is TRBV12-3 or TRBV12-4; D gene unclear. The CDR3 covers 15 residues. V lost 6 bases and J 5 bases, leaving 19 bases between the germline ends. The CDR3 coding sequence is TGTGCCAGCAGCGAGGAGATTCGAGGCAGGGAGACCCAGTACTTC. This codes for CASSEEIRGRETQYF.

This chain connects TRBV20-1 to TRBJ1-2; TRBD1 is a possible D gene (6 bases). Germline CDR1 is DFQATT and CDR2 is SNEGSKA (reference sequence). V lost 6 bases and J lost 5, with 19 bases in between. The CDR3 has 14 residues. This CDR3 is CSARWPGALYGYTF. CDR3 sequence (DNA): TGCAGTGCCAGGTGGCCGGGGGCTTTATATGGCTACACCTTC.

This clonotype was detected once. V is TRBV20-1 and J is TRBJ2-7, with D possibly TRBD2 on 6 matching bases. Germline values: CDR1 DFQATT, CDR2 SNEGSKA (reference sequence). Trimming cost V 5 bases and J 0 bases, with 14 bases left between them. The CDR3 is 14 residues long. In DNA, the CDR3 is TGCAGTGCTGGCCGGGACTGGAGCTCCTACGAGCAGTACTTC. This translates into CSAGRDWSSYEQYF.

The CDR3 nucleotides read TGCAGTGCTAGCGGGGCGCGGGGCACTGAAGCTTTCTTT. Translated, it gives CSASGARGTEAFF. The chain carries TRBV20-1 and TRBJ1-1; D is possibly TRBD1 (5 bases). The ends were cut back, 3 bases at V and 4 bases at J, with 12 bases in the middle. Germline V CDR1 and CDR2: DFQATT, SNEGSKA (reference sequence). The CDR3 has 13 amino acids.

V and J are TRBV3-1 and TRBJ1-5; unclear D gene. Germline assignment: CDR1 LGHDT and CDR2 YNNKEL (reference sequence). The V end lost 1 base, the J end lost 5 bases, and 6 bases lay between the germline ends. The CDR3 consists of 13 residues. The CDR3 loop is CASSQVLHQPQHF. Here the CDR3 DNA reads TGTGCCAGCAGCCAAGTGCTCCATCAGCCCCAGCATTTT.

The V call is TRBV20-1, the J call TRBJ1-1; 7 nucleotides agree with TRBD1. V trimming: 0 bases; J trimming: 8 bases; junction bases outside the gene matches: 9. The CDR3 consists of 14 residues. Germline-derived CDR1 and CDR2 are DFQATT and SNEGSKA (reference sequence). CDR3: CSARDWTGSSEAFF. The CDR3 nucleotides are TGCAGTGCTAGAGATTGGACAGGTTCATCGGAAGCTTTCTTT.

The rearrangement uses TRBV9 and TRBJ2-7; D unclear. From germline, CDR1 is SGDLS and CDR2 YYNGEE. This CDR3 has 15 amino acids. V was clipped by 0 bases and J by 3 bases, with 13 bases between them. This chain's CDR3 is CASSVGSRRGYEQYF. CDR3 nucleotides: TGTGCCAGCAGCGTAGGGTCCCGGAGAGGCTACGAGCAGTACTTC.

The rearrangement uses TRBV29-1 and TRBJ2-7, with D perhaps TRBD2 (5 bases). The V end lost 5 bases, the J end lost 6 bases, and 20 bases lay between the germline ends. CDR1 is SQVTM, CDR2 ANQGSEA, per germline. This CDR3 is built from 14 residues. The CDR3 bases are TGCAGCGTTATCACCTCCTTTTCGGGGAGCGAGCAGTACTTC. It specifies CSVITSFSGSEQYF.

This sequence joins TRBV5-4 and TRBJ1-1, with D maybe TRBD1 (6 bases). Trimming removed 3 bases at V and 11 bases at J, with 14 bases between. The germline V gene has CDR1 SGHNT and CDR2 YYREEE (reference sequence). The CDR3 contains 12 residues. The DNA for the CDR3 is TGTGCCAGCAGCTCAGCCAACGACAGGGCTTTCTTT. Translating gives CASSSANDRAFF. The entire variable domain, with the rest obtained from reference TRBV5-4 and TRBJ1-1, is as follows: ETGVTQSPTHLIKTRGQQVTLRCSSQSGHNTVSWYQQALGQGPQFIFQYYREEENGRGNFPPRFSGLQFPNYSSELNVNALELDDSALYLCASSSANDRAFFGQGTRLTVV.

Only one count was recorded for this clonotype. The chain uses TRBV9 and TRBJ2-3, with D uncertain. Germline loops: CDR1 SGDLS, CDR2 YYNGEE. The CDR3 length is 15 residues. V gave up 1 base and J gave up 6 bases, with 15 bases separating them. DNA of the CDR3: TGTGCCAGCAGCGTACAGGCTGACACCAGGGATACGCAGTATTTT. Encoded protein: CASSVQADTRDTQYF.

V is TRBV29-1 and J is TRBJ1-6, with D possibly TRBD1 on 5 matching bases. CDR1 is SQVTM and CDR2 is ANQGSEA in the germline V gene. This CDR3 contains 13 residues. Trimming removed 7 bases at V and 7 bases at J, with 14 bases between. CDR3 residues: CSAGMGQNSPLHF. CDR3 nucleotides: TGCAGCGCAGGGATGGGGCAGAATTCACCCCTCCACTTT.

The chain links TRBV7-9 to TRBJ2-1, with D tentatively TRBD2 (6 bases). The germline CDR1 and CDR2 sequences are SEHNR and FQNEAQ (reference sequence). The CDR3 extends over 14 amino acids. V dropped 8 bases and J dropped 1 base, with 12 bases sitting between them. The CDR3 loop reads CASRLSGSYNEQFF. The CDR3 bases are TGTGCCAGCCGCCTTAGCGGTTCCTACAATGAGCAGTTCTTC. Variable domain in full (rest from reference TRBV7-9 and TRBJ2-1): DTGVSQNPRHKITKRGQNVTFRCDPISEHNRLYWYRQTLGQGPEFLTYFQNEAQLEKSRLLSDRFSAERPKGSFSTLEIQRTEQGDSAMYLCASRLSGSYNEQFFGPGTRLTVL.